The entry that follows covers one T cell receptor (beta chain) sequence. Some clones are missing from TCRdb's copy, which holds only in-frame ones; the method was immunoSEQ multiplex PCR. In the table there are 300,000 to 400,000 clones, about 90% of which are singletons. The CDR3 runs 15 residues. Germline V CDR1 and CDR2: ENHRY, SYGVKD. V was pared by 3 bases and J by 6 bases, with 17 bases between. This record comes from a study of blood T cell repertoires in COVID-19. As for the study in general: The study drew acute and convalescent COVID-19 samples from the United States, Italy and Spain. The analysed material was cDNA or gDNA that came from T cells, B-cell-depleted T cells, or PBMCs.

This chain connects TRBV10-3 to TRBJ2-5; possibly TRBD2 for D (6 bases). The receptor was derived from a woman between 18 and 29 years old who had recovered from COVID-19. Sequenced input: peripheral blood. The CDR3 region is CAISDPTSVWQTQYF. The DNA of the CDR3 is TGTGCCATCAGTGATCCGACTAGTGTCTGGCAGACCCAGTACTTC.